The sequence of this T cell receptor beta chain was determined in a study of Ad26.COV2.S vaccination and SARS-CoV-2 variants. Points from the study as a whole: Overall T cell responses may have been underestimated by the analyses of TCR breadth and depth.

Sequencing was performed with immunoSEQ multiplex PCR; in TCRdb, only in-frame clones are kept and a portion is missing. The sample lists roughly 300,000 clones; around nine tenths were seen once. Treatment denoted: some 20 received Ad26.COV2.S at low or high dose, single or two shots; about 5 received placebo; per-sample allocation not given. On day 63 after the first injection, vaccine and placebo recipients gave samples. A single count supports this clone. Its antigen is undetermined. The receptor comes from a person aged 18 to 65 who received the Ad26.COV2.S COVID-19 vaccine or a placebo. Sample: peripheral blood, taken in a trial of Ad26.COV2.S vaccine versus placebo.

CDR3 protein: CASRGTRVASGRVEETQYF. The CDR3 nucleotides read TGTGCCAGCAGGGGGACAAGGGTCGCTAGCGGGAGGGTCGAAGAGACCCAGTACTTC. The gene calls are TRBV14 and TRBJ2-5, with 12 bases identical to TRBD2. The CDR3 is 19 amino acids. The J segment lost 3 bases and the V segment lost 6 bases, leaving 17 bases of the junction unmatched. Per germline, CDR1 SGHDN and CDR2 FVKESK.